These T cell receptor beta chains were read from a single sample in a study of molecular identifiers for immune sequencing clone quantification. TCRdb analysed the PCR reads with MiXCR anew, one entry per CDR3 protein. The table includes about 36,000 distinct CDR3 sequences, approximately 17% detected once. The sequenced sample was naive CD8+ T cells from blood, with Jurkat cell RNA spiked in. All receptors derive from a human donor in good health. Some libraries in this study had Jurkat cell RNA spiked in. The CDR3 runs from the conserved cysteine through the conserved F or W. Each record gives: V gene, J gene, D gene, clone size, CDR3 protein, CDR3 DNA. A D gene is named only where the DNA matches it firmly. A row's size may be missing; if present it is once, few, many or a size class.

>TRBV6-5|TRBJ2-3|TRBD2|many
CASSWRLAGGTDTQYF
TGTGCCAGCAGTTGGAGACTAGCGGGAGGCACAGATACGCAGTATTTT
>TRBV28|TRBJ2-2|NA|NA
CASSPLSTGEPFF
TGTGCCAGCAGCCCCCTCTCGACCGGGGAGCCGTTTTTT
>TRBV7-8|TRBJ2-7|TRBD2|many
CASSLGLAGERNEQYF
TGTGCCAGCAGCTTAGGACTAGCGGGAGAACGGAACGAGCAGTACTTC
>TRBV12-3/TRBV12-4|TRBJ1-1|TRBD1|NA
CASTSTGDAEAFF
TGTGCCAGCACCTCAACAGGGGACGCTGAAGCTTTCTTT
>TRBV29-1|TRBJ2-1|NA|NA
CSVAGTPSSYNEQFF
TGCAGCGTGGCCGGGACGCCCAGCTCCTACAATGAGCAGTTCTTC
>TRBV5-1|TRBJ2-1|NA|many
CASSLPGSGNEQFF
TGCGCCAGCAGCTTGCCGGGGTCTGGAAATGAGCAGTTCTTC
>TRBV28|TRBJ1-2|NA|many
CASSFTGKAYGYTF
TGTGCCAGCAGTTTTACTGGGAAAGCCTATGGCTACACCTTC
>TRBV7-9|TRBJ2-1|NA|many
CASSGMGLHSYNEQFF
TGTGCCAGCAGCGGAATGGGGTTGCATTCCTACAATGAGCAGTTCTTC
>TRBV15|TRBJ1-1|NA|many
CATSSPPGGGFSTEVFF
TGTGCCACCAGCAGTCCCCCGGGGGGGGGTTTTAGCACTGAAGTTTTCTTT
>TRBV7-9|TRBJ2-1|TRBD1|many
CASSLGTGPNEQFF
TGTGCCAGCAGCTTGGGGACAGGCCCCAATGAGCAGTTCTTC
>TRBV7-3|TRBJ2-7|NA|NA
CASSFPSLGRPPYEQYF
TGTGCCAGCAGCTTCCCCAGCCTAGGAAGGCCTCCCTACGAGCAGTACTTC
>TRBV7-9|TRBJ2-7|TRBD2|many
CASSSPLAASYYEQYF
TGTGCCAGCAGCTCGCCTCTAGCGGCCTCCTACTACGAGCAGTACTTC
>TRBV4-2|TRBJ2-7|TRBD2|NA
CASSPSGRASYEQCF
TGTGCCAGCAGCCCCAGCGGGAGGGCCTCGTACGAGCAGTGCTTC
>TRBV27|TRBJ2-5|NA|NA
CASSLSLEGTQYF
TGTGCCAGCAGTTTATCGCTAGAGGGGACCCAGTACTTC
>TRBV29-1|TRBJ2-5|TRBD1|many
CSVEPGQGGKTQYF
TGCAGCGTTGAACCGGGACAGGGTGGAAAGACCCAGTACTTC
>TRBV25-1|TRBJ1-1|NA|many
CASSVWGSTEAFF
TGTGCCAGCAGTGTTTGGGGTTCTACTGAAGCTTTCTTT
>TRBV28|TRBJ2-7|NA|few
CASSHGTYEQYF
TGTGCCAGCAGTCACGGAACCTACGAGCAGTACTTC
>TRBV9|TRBJ2-1|NA|many
CASSVYQGRNPGYNEQFF
TGTGCCAGCAGCGTGTATCAGGGCCGGAACCCGGGATACAATGAGCAGTTCTTC
>TRBV9|TRBJ2-2|NA|NA
CASSVGLRAGELFF
TGTGCCAGCAGCGTAGGGCTGAGGGCCGGGGAGCTGTTTTTT
>TRBV15|TRBJ2-7|NA|NA
CATSREGNSYEQYF
TGTGCCACCAGCAGAGAAGGGAACTCCTACGAGCAGTACTTC
>TRBV28|TRBJ2-7|NA|few
CASSLLGRLYEQYF
TGTGCCAGCAGTTTACTGGGACGGCTCTACGAGCAGTACTTC
>TRBV4-1|TRBJ2-7|TRBD1|medium-sized
CASSQDRVGLYEQYF
TGCGCCAGCAGCCAGGACAGGGTGGGGCTCTACGAGCAGTACTTC
>TRBV12-3/TRBV12-4|TRBJ2-5|TRBD2|many
CASSLPGGLAGAGVNSGETQYF
TGTGCCAGCAGTTTACCTGGGGGACTAGCGGGAGCGGGTGTAAACAGTGGGGAGACCCAGTACTTC
>TRBV4-3|TRBJ1-1|NA|many
CASSQDHRATEAFF
TGCGCCAGCAGCCAAGATCACAGGGCCACTGAAGCTTTCTTT
>TRBV20-1|TRBJ2-1|TRBD2|many
CSAFGTSGNSYNEQFF
TGCAGTGCTTTTGGGACTAGCGGGAACTCCTACAATGAGCAGTTCTTC
>TRBV5-5|TRBJ2-3|NA|many
CASSLASDTQYF
TGTGCCAGCAGCTTGGCCTCTGATACGCAGTATTTT
>TRBV12-3/TRBV12-4|TRBJ1-5|NA|many
CASSPQQYSNQPQHF
TGTGCCAGCAGTCCCCAGCAATATAGCAATCAGCCCCAGCATTTT
>TRBV28|TRBJ2-3|TRBD2|NA
CASRGLAGGLDTQYF
TGTGCCAGCAGGGGACTAGCGGGAGGGCTAGATACGCAGTATTTT
>TRBV27|TRBJ1-5|NA|many
CASAFVGVSNQPQHF
TGTGCCAGCGCTTTCGTGGGGGTAAGCAATCAGCCCCAGCATTTT
>TRBV28|TRBJ1-5|TRBD1|many
CASTRQGRYSNQPQHF
TGTGCCAGCACCCGACAGGGCCGCTATAGCAATCAGCCCCAGCATTTT
>TRBV13|TRBJ2-6|NA|many
CASSREGYGANVLTF
TGTGCCAGCAGCCGAGAAGGGTATGGGGCCAACGTCCTGACTTTC
>TRBV19|TRBJ2-2|NA|many
CASRRLNTGELFF
TGTGCCAGTAGACGACTGAACACCGGGGAGCTGTTTTTT
>TRBV6-5|TRBJ2-5|TRBD2|NA
CASSYGLAGETQYF
TGTGCCAGCAGTTATGGACTAGCGGGAGAGACCCAGTACTTC
>TRBV7-2|TRBJ2-1|NA|many
CASSSRRRGRSSYNEQFF
TGTGCCAGCAGCTCACGCCGACGGGGGCGAAGCTCCTACAATGAGCAGTTCTTC
>TRBV4-1|TRBJ1-5|NA|many
CASSGGSNQPQHF
TGCGCCAGCAGCGGCGGGAGCAATCAGCCCCAGCATTTT
>TRBV18|TRBJ1-5|NA|many
CASSPSGAGNQPQHF
TGTGCCAGCTCACCTTCCGGGGCGGGCAATCAGCCCCAGCATTTT
>TRBV6-2/TRBV6-3|TRBJ2-1|NA|NA
CASSYPPGGGYNEQFF
TGTGCCAGCAGTTACCCCCCCGGAGGAGGATACAATGAGCAGTTCTTC
>TRBV12-3/TRBV12-4|TRBJ1-2|NA|many
CASSLSYGYTF
TGTGCCAGCAGTTTATCGTATGGCTACACCTTC
>TRBV7-8|TRBJ2-1|NA|many
CASSPSQGLGANEQFF
TGTGCCAGCAGCCCGAGTCAGGGGCTAGGCGCGAATGAGCAGTTCTTC
>TRBV7-3|TRBJ2-1|TRBD1|many
CASSLRVRDRDTNEQFF
TGTGCCAGCAGCTTAAGGGTTAGGGACAGGGACACGAATGAGCAGTTCTTC
>TRBV12-3/TRBV12-4|TRBJ2-1|TRBD1|many
CASSLGTATYNEQFF
TGTGCCAGCAGTTTGGGGACAGCAACCTACAATGAGCAGTTCTTC
>TRBV9|TRBJ2-7|NA|many
CASSPPSSTIGEQYF
TGTGCCAGTTCCCCCCCCTCCTCAACTATAGGCGAGCAGTACTTC
>TRBV9|TRBJ1-2|NA|few
CASSADYGYTF
TGTGCCAGCAGCGCCGACTATGGCTACACCTTC
>TRBV5-1|TRBJ1-2|NA|many
CASSWGETGYGYTF
TGCGCCAGCAGCTGGGGGGAGACCGGCTATGGCTACACCTTC
>TRBV9|TRBJ2-7|TRBD2|many
CASSLASGGYEQYF
TGTGCCAGCAGCTTGGCTAGCGGGGGATACGAGCAGTACTTC
>TRBV12-5|TRBJ2-2|TRBD2|many
CASGPGLGQTGELFF
TGTGCTAGTGGCCCAGGACTAGGTCAAACCGGGGAGCTGTTTTTT
>TRBV20-1|TRBJ2-7|NA|few
CSANRAGKYYEQYF
TGCAGTGCAAACCGCGCGGGAAAATACTACGAGCAGTACTTC
>TRBV11-2|TRBJ2-1|NA|many
CASSQIRNEQFF
TGTGCCAGCAGTCAGATTAGAAATGAGCAGTTCTTC
>TRBV11-2|TRBJ2-1|TRBD1|few
CASSVISGQNTYNEQFF
TGTGCCAGCAGCGTCATCTCGGGACAGAACACCTACAATGAGCAGTTCTTC
>TRBV13|TRBJ1-2|NA|NA
CASSLRVENYGYTF
TGTGCCAGCAGCTTACGGGTAGAGAACTATGGCTACACCTTC
>TRBV2|TRBJ2-3|TRBD1|NA
CARRDRGILDTQYF
TGTGCCAGAAGGGACAGGGGGATTTTGGATACGCAGTATTTT
>TRBV28|TRBJ1-1|NA|once
CADSFRSSLTEAFF
TGTGCCGACAGTTTTAGAAGTTCTCTCACTGAAGCTTTCTTT
>TRBV20-1|TRBJ2-1|TRBD2|many
CSARAPGLADYNEQFF
TGCAGTGCTAGAGCCCCGGGACTAGCGGACTACAATGAGCAGTTCTTC
>TRBV20-1|TRBJ2-7|NA|few
CSARDGQALGISSYEQYF
TGCAGTGCTAGAGATGGCCAGGCCCTGGGGATTAGCTCCTACGAGCAGTACTTC
>TRBV7-8|TRBJ2-5|NA|many
CASSLDPSFPQETQYF
TGTGCCAGCAGCTTAGACCCTAGCTTCCCCCAAGAGACCCAGTACTTC
>TRBV20-1|TRBJ2-1|NA|many
CSARVGVEQFF
TGCAGTGCTAGAGTTGGCGTTGAGCAGTTCTTC
>TRBV9|TRBJ2-3|TRBD2|many
CASSVVPILAVTDTQYF
TGTGCCAGCAGCGTAGTGCCTATTCTAGCGGTCACAGATACGCAGTATTTT